Listed below are T cell receptor beta chains from one sample, sequenced in a study of shared clonotypes between healthy human individuals. Profiled with immunoSEQ multiplex PCR; TCRdb holds only in-frame clones, not every one. The table shows some 2.4 million clones, with approximately 93% occurring only once. Specimen: naive CD4+ T cells from PBMCs. Receptors originate from a man in his late teens or twenties in good health. Some clones in this sample may be carry-over from other donors' samples. Each CDR3 is given with its conserved first and last residue. Each record gives: CDR3 protein, CDR3 DNA, clone size, V gene, D gene, J gene. The D gene is left open where the match is weak. Clone size is stated in some rows and not others, as once, few, many or a class when expanded.

CDR3 protein: CASSSVFLNTEAFF
CDR3 DNA: TGTGCCAGCAGTTCGGTCTTCCTGAACACTGAAGCTTTCTTT
clone size: NA
V gene: TRBV27
D gene: NA
J gene: TRBJ1-1

CDR3 protein: CASSEYAGQGRNGYTF
CDR3 DNA: TGTGCCAGCAGTGAATATGCGGGACAGGGGCGCAATGGCTACACCTTC
clone size: NA
V gene: TRBV25-1
D gene: TRBD1
J gene: TRBJ1-2

CDR3 protein: CASRTGTVSYEQYF
CDR3 DNA: TGCGCCAGCAGAACTGGGACAGTATCCTACGAGCAGTACTTC
clone size: NA
V gene: TRBV5-1
D gene: TRBD1
J gene: TRBJ2-7

CDR3 protein: CASSLGWDLTYNEQFF
CDR3 DNA: TGTGCCAGCAGCTTAGGGTGGGACCTCACCTACAATGAGCAGTTCTTC
clone size: NA
V gene: TRBV7-2
D gene: NA
J gene: TRBJ2-1

CDR3 protein: CSGRRGKTHNEQFF
CDR3 DNA: TGCAGCGGAAGGCGGGGAAAGACTCACAATGAGCAGTTCTTC
clone size: NA
V gene: TRBV29-1
D gene: NA
J gene: TRBJ2-1

CDR3 protein: CASSLVLGDAYGYTF
CDR3 DNA: TGTGCCAGCAGTTTGGTTCTTGGGGATGCCTATGGCTACACCTTC
clone size: NA
V gene: TRBV28
D gene: NA
J gene: TRBJ1-2

CDR3 protein: CASGAGFETQYF
CDR3 DNA: TGTGCCAGCGGGGCCGGGTTTGAGACCCAGTACTTC
clone size: NA
V gene: TRBV7-9
D gene: NA
J gene: TRBJ2-5

CDR3 protein: CASSPLGGTWQPQHF
CDR3 DNA: TGTGCCAGCTCACCGCTGGGCGGGACCTGGCAGCCCCAGCATTTT
clone size: NA
V gene: TRBV18
D gene: NA
J gene: TRBJ1-5

CDR3 protein: CASSVGGTGSGEQYF
CDR3 DNA: TGTGCCAGCAGCGTAGGTGGGACAGGGTCGGGCGAGCAGTACTTC
clone size: NA
V gene: TRBV9
D gene: TRBD1
J gene: TRBJ2-7

CDR3 protein: CASSSRTVNTGELFF
CDR3 DNA: TGCGCCAGCAGCTCGAGGACAGTGAACACCGGGGAGCTGTTTTTT
clone size: NA
V gene: TRBV5-1
D gene: NA
J gene: TRBJ2-2

CDR3 protein: CASSYGQGRTDTQYF
CDR3 DNA: TGTGCCAGCAGTTATGGACAGGGTCGAACAGATACGCAGTATTTT
clone size: NA
V gene: TRBV6-5
D gene: TRBD1
J gene: TRBJ2-3

CDR3 protein: CASSPLTGTHEQYF
CDR3 DNA: TGTGCCAGCAGCCCTTTGACAGGGACCCACGAGCAGTACTTC
clone size: NA
V gene: TRBV9
D gene: TRBD1
J gene: TRBJ2-7

CDR3 protein: CASSLFGRDSGYTF
CDR3 DNA: TGCGCCAGCAGCTTGTTTGGCAGGGACAGTGGCTACACCTTC
clone size: NA
V gene: TRBV5-1
D gene: TRBD1
J gene: TRBJ1-2

CDR3 protein: CASSPTVEKLFF
CDR3 DNA: TGTGCCAGCAGCCCGACCGTTGAAAAACTGTTTTTT
clone size: NA
V gene: TRBV7-9
D gene: NA
J gene: TRBJ1-4

CDR3 protein: CASSAALGYEQYF
CDR3 DNA: TGTGCCAGTAGTGCAGCCTTGGGTTACGAGCAGTACTTC
clone size: NA
V gene: TRBV19
D gene: NA
J gene: TRBJ2-7

CDR3 protein: CASSQAAEGDVYGYTF
CDR3 DNA: TGTGCCAGCAGCCAAGCGGCCGAGGGGGACGTCTATGGCTACACCTTC
clone size: NA
V gene: TRBV4-2
D gene: NA
J gene: TRBJ1-2

CDR3 protein: CASSRTSSYEQYF
CDR3 DNA: TGTGCCAGCAGTAGGACTAGCTCCTACGAGCAGTACTTC
clone size: NA
V gene: TRBV6-1
D gene: TRBD2
J gene: TRBJ2-7

CDR3 protein: CASSIAAGGGETQYF
CDR3 DNA: TGTGCCAGTAGTATAGCCGCGGGAGGGGGGGAGACCCAGTACTTC
clone size: NA
V gene: TRBV19
D gene: TRBD2
J gene: TRBJ2-5

CDR3 protein: CASSLYPTEAFF
CDR3 DNA: TGTGCCAGCAGCTTATACCCGACTGAAGCTTTCTTT
clone size: NA
V gene: TRBV7-9
D gene: NA
J gene: TRBJ1-1

CDR3 protein: CATSRAGLAGGLADTQYF
CDR3 DNA: TGTGCCACCAGCAGAGCAGGGCTAGCGGGAGGGCTAGCAGATACGCAGTATTTT
clone size: NA
V gene: TRBV15
D gene: TRBD2
J gene: TRBJ2-3

CDR3 protein: CASSQSRGIDEQYF
CDR3 DNA: TGCGCCAGCAGCCAGAGCAGGGGAATCGACGAGCAGTACTTC
clone size: NA
V gene: TRBV4-1
D gene: NA
J gene: TRBJ2-7

CDR3 protein: CASSLATSGRGETQYF
CDR3 DNA: TGTGCCAGCAGCTTAGCGACTAGCGGGAGAGGAGAGACCCAGTACTTC
clone size: NA
V gene: TRBV13
D gene: TRBD2
J gene: TRBJ2-5

CDR3 protein: CASSLGVTRYEQYF
CDR3 DNA: TGTGCCAGCAGCTTAGGAGTTACGAGGTACGAGCAGTACTTC
clone size: NA
V gene: TRBV11-2
D gene: NA
J gene: TRBJ2-7

CDR3 protein: CASSYSRGNPSYEQYF
CDR3 DNA: TGTGCCAGCAGTTACTCCCGCGGGAATCCCTCCTACGAGCAGTACTTC
clone size: NA
V gene: TRBV6-6
D gene: NA
J gene: TRBJ2-7

CDR3 protein: CASSLVRERGNYGYTF
CDR3 DNA: TGTGCCAGCAGCTTGGTAAGGGAGCGGGGAAACTATGGCTACACCTTC
clone size: NA
V gene: TRBV5-4
D gene: NA
J gene: TRBJ1-2

CDR3 protein: CASQSLGGSEKLFF
CDR3 DNA: TGTGCCAGTCAGTCATTGGGCGGGAGTGAAAAACTGTTTTTT
clone size: few
V gene: TRBV19
D gene: NA
J gene: TRBJ1-4

CDR3 protein: CASSPPLGPAPQREYF
CDR3 DNA: TGTGCCAGCAGCCCCCCTCTCGGCCCAGCTCCACAACGGGAGTATTTT
clone size: once
V gene: TRBV14
D gene: NA
J gene: TRBJ2-3

CDR3 protein: CASSTLGTDPNIQYF
CDR3 DNA: TGTGCCAGCAGCACCTTGGGGACAGACCCAAACATTCAGTACTTC
clone size: NA
V gene: TRBV5-6
D gene: TRBD1
J gene: TRBJ2-4

CDR3 protein: CASSIESRAGAFF
CDR3 DNA: TGTGCCAGTAGTATAGAGTCCAGGGCTGGCGCTTTCTTT
clone size: NA
V gene: TRBV19
D gene: NA
J gene: TRBJ1-1

CDR3 protein: CATRQGAGNTIYF
CDR3 DNA: TGTGCTACACGTCAGGGCGCTGGAAACACCATATATTTT
clone size: NA
V gene: TRBV28
D gene: NA
J gene: TRBJ1-3

CDR3 protein: CASSYFGGTNTEAFF
CDR3 DNA: TGCGCCAGCAGCTATTTCGGGGGCACGAACACTGAAGCTTTCTTT
clone size: once
V gene: TRBV5-1
D gene: NA
J gene: TRBJ1-1

CDR3 protein: CASSLMTYGYTF
CDR3 DNA: TGTGCCAGCTCCCTGATGACCTATGGCTACACCTTC
clone size: NA
V gene: TRBV18
D gene: NA
J gene: TRBJ1-2

CDR3 protein: CASSFDLTEKLFF
CDR3 DNA: TGTGCCAGCAGCTTTGACCTCACAGAAAAACTGTTTTTT
clone size: NA
V gene: TRBV7-9
D gene: NA
J gene: TRBJ1-4

CDR3 protein: CSPERGYTF
CDR3 DNA: TGCAGTCCTGAAAGGGGCTACACCTTC
clone size: NA
V gene: TRBV29-1
D gene: NA
J gene: TRBJ1-2

CDR3 protein: CAGTSWADTQYF
CDR3 DNA: TGTGCCGGGACTAGCTGGGCAGATACGCAGTATTTT
clone size: NA
V gene: TRBV30
D gene: TRBD2
J gene: TRBJ2-3

CDR3 protein: CASSYHRDQETQYF
CDR3 DNA: TGTGCCAGCAGCTATCACAGGGACCAAGAGACCCAGTACTTC
clone size: once
V gene: TRBV11-2
D gene: NA
J gene: TRBJ2-5

CDR3 protein: CASSIQGQETQYF
CDR3 DNA: TGTGCCAGCAGTATCCAGGGTCAAGAGACCCAGTACTTC
clone size: NA
V gene: TRBV2
D gene: NA
J gene: TRBJ2-5

CDR3 protein: CASSPGGTEAFF
CDR3 DNA: TGTGCCAGCAGCCCCGGAGGCACTGAAGCTTTCTTT
clone size: NA
V gene: TRBV28
D gene: NA
J gene: TRBJ1-1

CDR3 protein: CASSPLLRDPMNTEAFF
CDR3 DNA: TGTGCCAGTAGTCCTTTACTCCGGGACCCAATGAACACTGAAGCTTTCTTT
clone size: NA
V gene: TRBV19
D gene: NA
J gene: TRBJ1-1

CDR3 protein: CASSEARQEEWDSNQPQHF
CDR3 DNA: TGTGCCAGCAGTGAAGCGCGGCAGGAGGAGTGGGATAGCAATCAGCCCCAGCATTTT
clone size: once
V gene: TRBV6-1
D gene: NA
J gene: TRBJ1-5

CDR3 protein: CASSLGFGVRMNTEAFF
CDR3 DNA: TGTGCCAGCAGCCTAGGTTTCGGGGTTCGGATGAACACTGAAGCTTTCTTT
clone size: NA
V gene: TRBV5-6
D gene: NA
J gene: TRBJ1-1

CDR3 protein: CASSPLAGNTGELFF
CDR3 DNA: TGTGCCAGCTCCCCCCTAGCGGGGAACACCGGGGAGCTGTTTTTT
clone size: NA
V gene: TRBV18
D gene: TRBD2
J gene: TRBJ2-2

CDR3 protein: CASSQRTGRPLHF
CDR3 DNA: TGTGCCAGCAGCCAAAGGACAGGGCGGCCCCTCCACTTT
clone size: once
V gene: TRBV28
D gene: TRBD1
J gene: TRBJ1-6

CDR3 protein: CASSKGQAIPLYEQYF
CDR3 DNA: TGCGCCAGCAGCAAAGGACAGGCAATACCACTCTACGAGCAGTACTTC
clone size: NA
V gene: TRBV5-1
D gene: TRBD1
J gene: TRBJ2-7

CDR3 protein: CASSVGGQIFSSYNEQFF
CDR3 DNA: TGTGCCAGCAGCGTAGGGGGACAGATTTTTAGCTCCTACAATGAGCAGTTCTTC
clone size: NA
V gene: TRBV9
D gene: TRBD1
J gene: TRBJ2-1

CDR3 protein: CASRSGGPGNTIYF
CDR3 DNA: TGTGCCAGCAGATCAGGGGGCCCTGGAAACACCATATATTTT
clone size: NA
V gene: TRBV7-9
D gene: TRBD1
J gene: TRBJ1-3

CDR3 protein: CASSRQATNEKLFF
CDR3 DNA: TGTGCCAGCAGCAGGCAAGCAACTAATGAAAAACTGTTTTTT
clone size: few
V gene: TRBV7-2
D gene: NA
J gene: TRBJ1-4

CDR3 protein: CASSKTGTNEKLFF
CDR3 DNA: TGTGCCAGTAGTAAGACAGGGACTAATGAAAAACTGTTTTTT
clone size: NA
V gene: TRBV19
D gene: TRBD1
J gene: TRBJ1-4

CDR3 protein: CASSFRIGGEKLFF
CDR3 DNA: TGTGCCAGCAGTTTTAGGATAGGGGGTGAAAAACTGTTTTTT
clone size: NA
V gene: TRBV28
D gene: NA
J gene: TRBJ1-4

CDR3 protein: CASSLPLAGGLDEQYF
CDR3 DNA: TGCGCCAGCAGCTTGCCCCTAGCGGGAGGCCTCGACGAGCAGTACTTC
clone size: NA
V gene: TRBV5-1
D gene: TRBD2
J gene: TRBJ2-7

CDR3 protein: CASSIRGEETQYF
CDR3 DNA: TGTGCCAGCAGCATCAGGGGGGAAGAGACCCAGTACTTC
clone size: NA
V gene: TRBV7-2
D gene: NA
J gene: TRBJ2-5

CDR3 protein: CASSLWGDLYPGQYF
CDR3 DNA: TGTGCCAGCAGCCTTTGGGGGGATCTCTACCCGGGGCAGTACTTC
clone size: NA
V gene: TRBV7-2
D gene: NA
J gene: TRBJ2-7

CDR3 protein: CAWSPIVPLWQYTGELFF
CDR3 DNA: TGTGCCTGGAGTCCGATTGTCCCGCTCTGGCAGTACACCGGGGAGCTGTTTTTT
clone size: NA
V gene: TRBV30
D gene: NA
J gene: TRBJ2-2